The T cell receptor (beta chain) under discussion was sequenced for a study of Graves' ophthalmopathy and Graves' hyperthyroidism. General study points: Most thyroid clonotypes with frequency above 0.001 were detected in blood too.

This clonotype has a count of ten or more. Its target is unknown. Patients with other autoimmune diseases, uncontrolled infections, pregnancy or lactation were excluded. Diagnosis relied on clinical symptoms, serum thyroxine, TRAb, thyroid ultrasound and orbital computed tomography. RNA transcripts were the template, and TCR beta CDR3 regions were amplified from them. Second-round multiplex PCR came after first-round RT-PCR with HTBI primers. TCRdb reprocessed the multiplex PCR reads via MiXCR and lists one record per CDR3 protein. This sample has 200,000 to 250,000 distinct CDR3 sequences; roughly 21% occur once, and the top ten carry under 55%. V lost 2 bases and J 8 bases, leaving 15 bases between the germline ends. The CDR3 is 14 amino acids.

This clonotype originated in a woman between 50 and 59 years old with Graves' ophthalmopathy. The chain couples TRBV12-3 or TRBV12-4 to TRBJ1-1; D is ambiguous. Sequencing was done on a sample of peripheral blood. The chain's CDR3 is CASSLLQAVTEAFF. DNA for the CDR3: TGTGCCAGCAGTTTATTGCAGGCAGTCACCGAAGCTTTCTTT.